This is a list of T cell receptor beta chains from one sample in a study of T cell repertoires in cytomegalovirus infection. TCRdb re-called the reads through MiXCR, storing one row per CDR3 protein. Here the sample spans approximately 630,000 distinct CDR3 sequences, 24% being singletons. The specimen sequenced was CD8+ T cells from PBMCs. The receptors shown here come from a human donor in good health (CMV status not recorded). Some clones in this sample may be carry-over from other donors' samples. CDR3s include the opening cysteine and the closing phenylalanine or tryptophan. Each record gives: clone size, J gene, V gene, D gene, CDR3 DNA, CDR3 protein. The D gene is left open where the match is weak. The size of a clone is reported for some rows only, either as once, few or many, or as a class for expanded clones.

clone_size: NA; j_call: TRBJ1-2; v_call: TRBV5-6; d_call: NA; cdr3_nt: TGTGCCAGCAGCTTCAAGGGGCTGGCACCGGGCGCCTTC; cdr3_aa: CASSFKGLAPGAF
clone_size: NA; j_call: TRBJ2-3; v_call: TRBV7-2; d_call: NA; cdr3_nt: TGTGCCAGCAGCTCCGCCGTCAGAGATACGCAGTATTTT; cdr3_aa: CASSSAVRDTQYF
clone_size: NA; j_call: TRBJ2-7; v_call: TRBV2; d_call: NA; cdr3_nt: TGTGCCAGCAGTGACCGGGACAAAATATACGAGCAGTACTTC; cdr3_aa: CASSDRDKIYEQYF
clone_size: many; j_call: TRBJ1-1; v_call: TRBV27; d_call: NA; cdr3_nt: TGTGCCAGCAGTTTATCGGCCATGAACACTGAAGCTTTCTTT; cdr3_aa: CASSLSAMNTEAFF
clone_size: NA; j_call: TRBJ2-5; v_call: TRBV7-9; d_call: NA; cdr3_nt: TGTGCCAGCAGCTTACTCACTACCCAAGAGACCCAGTACTTC; cdr3_aa: CASSLLTTQETQYF
clone_size: few; j_call: TRBJ2-1; v_call: TRBV24-1; d_call: TRBD2; cdr3_nt: TGTGCCACCAGTGATTTGGCGGGGGGCGACAATGAGCAGTTCTTC; cdr3_aa: CATSDLAGGDNEQFF
clone_size: many; j_call: TRBJ1-2; v_call: TRBV28; d_call: TRBD1; cdr3_nt: TGTGCCAGCAGCCCCGAAAGACAGGGCTTCTATGGCTACACCTTC; cdr3_aa: CASSPERQGFYGYTF
clone_size: many; j_call: TRBJ1-2; v_call: TRBV12-3/TRBV12-4; d_call: TRBD1; cdr3_nt: TGTGCCAGCAGTCCACACGACAGGGTTAGGTATCTTTCTGGCTACACCTTC; cdr3_aa: CASSPHDRVRYLSGYTF
clone_size: NA; j_call: TRBJ1-5; v_call: TRBV12-3/TRBV12-4; d_call: TRBD1; cdr3_nt: TGTGCCAGCAGCTCCGACAGGGAGGGCAGTCAGCCCCAGCATTTT; cdr3_aa: CASSSDREGSQPQHF
clone_size: NA; j_call: TRBJ2-5; v_call: TRBV2; d_call: NA; cdr3_nt: TGTGCCAGCAGGCGGGTGGTCCAGTACTTC; cdr3_aa: CASRRVVQYF
clone_size: NA; j_call: TRBJ2-2; v_call: TRBV27; d_call: NA; cdr3_nt: TGTGCCAGCAGCCTTACCCCAGGGATCGGCGGGGAGCTGTTTTTT; cdr3_aa: CASSLTPGIGGELFF
clone_size: few; j_call: TRBJ1-5; v_call: TRBV19; d_call: NA; cdr3_nt: TGTGCCAGCGGTTGGTATAGCAATCAGCCCCAGCATTTT; cdr3_aa: CASGWYSNQPQHF
clone_size: many; j_call: TRBJ1-4; v_call: TRBV7-2; d_call: TRBD1; cdr3_nt: TGTGCCAGCAGCTTAAATCGACGGACAGGGACTAATGAAAAACTGTTTTTT; cdr3_aa: CASSLNRRTGTNEKLFF
clone_size: few; j_call: TRBJ1-1; v_call: TRBV27; d_call: NA; cdr3_nt: TGTGCCAGCAGCCGCTTTAGGGGCTCTGAGGACACTGAAGCTTTCTTT; cdr3_aa: CASSRFRGSEDTEAFF
clone_size: many; j_call: TRBJ1-2; v_call: TRBV7-2; d_call: NA; cdr3_nt: TGTGCCAGCAGCCAGGGACGGAACCTATATGGCTACACCTTC; cdr3_aa: CASSQGRNLYGYTF